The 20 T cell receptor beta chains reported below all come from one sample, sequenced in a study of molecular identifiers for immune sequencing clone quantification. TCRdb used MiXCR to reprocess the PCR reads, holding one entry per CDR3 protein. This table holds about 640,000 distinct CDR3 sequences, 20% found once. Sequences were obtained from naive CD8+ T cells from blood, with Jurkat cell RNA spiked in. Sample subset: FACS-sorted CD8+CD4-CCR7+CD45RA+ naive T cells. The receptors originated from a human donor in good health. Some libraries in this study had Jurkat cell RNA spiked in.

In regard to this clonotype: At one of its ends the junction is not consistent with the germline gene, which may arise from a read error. CDR3 loop: CASSYSRRGQGNEQLF. CDR3 in DNA: TGTGCCAGCAGTTACTCAAGGAGGGGTCAAGGGAATGAGCAGCTCTTC. This chain uses TRBV6-5 with TRBJ2-1; D possibly corresponds to TRBD2 (6 bases). Germline CDR1 reads MNHEY; CDR2 reads SVGAGI. CDR3 size: 16 residues.

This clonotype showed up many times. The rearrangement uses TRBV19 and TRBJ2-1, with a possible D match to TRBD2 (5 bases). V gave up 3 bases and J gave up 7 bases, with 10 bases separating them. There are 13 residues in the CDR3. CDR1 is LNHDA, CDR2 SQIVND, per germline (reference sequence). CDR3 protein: CASSMGSLNEQFF. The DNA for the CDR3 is TGTGCCAGTAGTATGGGGAGTTTGAATGAGCAGTTCTTC.

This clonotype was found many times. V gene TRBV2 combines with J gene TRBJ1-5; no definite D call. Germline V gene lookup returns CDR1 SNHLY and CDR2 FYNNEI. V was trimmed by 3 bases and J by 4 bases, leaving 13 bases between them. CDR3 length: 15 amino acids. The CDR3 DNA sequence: TGTGCCAGCAGTGATCCAGATGAAAGGAATCAGCCCCAGCATTTT. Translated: CASSDPDERNQPQHF.

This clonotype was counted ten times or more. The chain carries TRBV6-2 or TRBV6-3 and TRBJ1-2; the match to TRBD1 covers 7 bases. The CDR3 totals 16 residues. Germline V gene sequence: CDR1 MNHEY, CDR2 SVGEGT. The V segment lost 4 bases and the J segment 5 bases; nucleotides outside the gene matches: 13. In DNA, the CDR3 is TGTGCCAGCAGTTCCGACCCGGGACAGAAGGCTTATGGCTACACCTTC. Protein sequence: CASSSDPGQKAYGYTF.

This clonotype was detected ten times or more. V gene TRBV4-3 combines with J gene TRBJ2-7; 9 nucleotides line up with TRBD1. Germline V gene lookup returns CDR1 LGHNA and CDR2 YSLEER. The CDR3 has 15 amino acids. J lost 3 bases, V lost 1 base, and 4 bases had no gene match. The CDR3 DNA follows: TGCGCCAGCAGCCAAGCCGGGACAGGGTACTACGAGCAGTACTTC. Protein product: CASSQAGTGYYEQYF.

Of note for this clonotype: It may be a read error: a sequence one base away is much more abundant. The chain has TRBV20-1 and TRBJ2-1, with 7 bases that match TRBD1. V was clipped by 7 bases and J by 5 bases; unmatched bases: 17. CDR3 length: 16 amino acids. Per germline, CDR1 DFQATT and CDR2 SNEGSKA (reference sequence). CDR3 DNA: TGCAGTGTAATAGCCTATTCGGGACAGAAAAACAATGAGCAGTTCTTC. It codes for CSVIAYSGQKNNEQFF.

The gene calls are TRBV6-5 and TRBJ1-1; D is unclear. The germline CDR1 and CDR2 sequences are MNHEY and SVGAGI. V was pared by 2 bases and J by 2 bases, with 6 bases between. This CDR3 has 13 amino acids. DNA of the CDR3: TGTGCCAGCAGTTACAGGAAAAACACTGAAGCTTTCTTT. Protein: CASSYRKNTEAFF.

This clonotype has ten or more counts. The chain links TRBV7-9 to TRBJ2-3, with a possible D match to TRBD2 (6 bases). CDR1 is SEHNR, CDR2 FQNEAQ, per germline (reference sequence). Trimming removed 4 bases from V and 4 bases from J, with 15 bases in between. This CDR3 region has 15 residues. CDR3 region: CASSYSPTSADTQYF. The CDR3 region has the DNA TGTGCCAGCAGCTACTCCCCGACTAGTGCAGATACGCAGTATTTT.

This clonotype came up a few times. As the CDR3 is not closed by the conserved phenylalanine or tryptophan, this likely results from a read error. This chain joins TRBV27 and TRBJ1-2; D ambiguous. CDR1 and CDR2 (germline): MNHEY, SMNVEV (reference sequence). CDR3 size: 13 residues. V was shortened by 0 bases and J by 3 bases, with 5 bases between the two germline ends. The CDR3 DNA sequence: TGTGCCAGCAGTTTATCAGTCTACTATGGCTACACCTCC. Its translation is CASSLSVYYGYTS.

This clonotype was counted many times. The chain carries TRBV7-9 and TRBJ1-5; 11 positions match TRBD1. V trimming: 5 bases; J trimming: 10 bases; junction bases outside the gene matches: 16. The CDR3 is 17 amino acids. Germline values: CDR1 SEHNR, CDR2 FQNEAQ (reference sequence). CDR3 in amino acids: CASSPRTGGDKGEPQHF. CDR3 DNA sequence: TGTGCCAGCAGCCCTAGGACAGGGGGCGACAAAGGTGAACCCCAGCATTTT. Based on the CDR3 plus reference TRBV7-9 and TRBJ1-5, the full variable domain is DTGVSQNPRHKITKRGQNVTFRCDPISEHNRLYWYRQTLGQGPEFLTYFQNEAQLEKSRLLSDRFSAERPKGSFSTLEIQRTEQGDSAMYLCASSPRTGGDKGEPQHFGDGTRLSIL.

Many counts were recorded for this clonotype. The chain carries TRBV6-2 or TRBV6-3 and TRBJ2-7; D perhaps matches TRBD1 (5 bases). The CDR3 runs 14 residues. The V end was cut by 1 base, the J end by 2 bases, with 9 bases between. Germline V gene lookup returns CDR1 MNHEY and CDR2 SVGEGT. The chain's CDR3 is CASSYFQGAYEQYF. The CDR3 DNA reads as TGTGCCAGCAGTTACTTTCAGGGCGCCTACGAGCAGTACTTC.

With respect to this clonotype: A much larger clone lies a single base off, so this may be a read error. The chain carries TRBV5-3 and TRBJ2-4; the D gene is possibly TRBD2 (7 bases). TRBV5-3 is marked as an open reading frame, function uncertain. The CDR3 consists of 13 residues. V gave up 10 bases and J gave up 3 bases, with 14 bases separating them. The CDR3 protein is CAAQGGDKNIQYF. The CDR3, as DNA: TGTGCCGCCCAAGGGGGGGACAAAAACATTCAGTACTTC.

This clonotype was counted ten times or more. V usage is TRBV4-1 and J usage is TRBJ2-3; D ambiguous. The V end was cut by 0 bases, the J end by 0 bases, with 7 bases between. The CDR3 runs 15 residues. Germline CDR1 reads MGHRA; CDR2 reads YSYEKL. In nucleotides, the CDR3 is TGCGCCAGCAGCCAAGATCCCGGCAGCACAGATACGCAGTATTTT. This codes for CASSQDPGSTDTQYF.

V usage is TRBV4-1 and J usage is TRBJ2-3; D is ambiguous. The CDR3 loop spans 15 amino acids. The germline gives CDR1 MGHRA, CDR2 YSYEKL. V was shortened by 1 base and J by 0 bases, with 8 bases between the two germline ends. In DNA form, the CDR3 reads TGCGCCAGCAGCCAAGGGGCAACTAGCACAGATACGCAGTATTTT. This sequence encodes CASSQGATSTDTQYF.

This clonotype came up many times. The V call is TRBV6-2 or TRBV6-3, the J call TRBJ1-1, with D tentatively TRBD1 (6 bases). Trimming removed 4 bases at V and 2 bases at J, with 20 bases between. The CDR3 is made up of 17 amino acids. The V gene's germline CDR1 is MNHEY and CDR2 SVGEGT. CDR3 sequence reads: CASSFNLRGAFNTEAFF. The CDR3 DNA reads TGTGCCAGCAGTTTCAACTTACGGGGGGCTTTTAACACTGAAGCTTTCTTT.

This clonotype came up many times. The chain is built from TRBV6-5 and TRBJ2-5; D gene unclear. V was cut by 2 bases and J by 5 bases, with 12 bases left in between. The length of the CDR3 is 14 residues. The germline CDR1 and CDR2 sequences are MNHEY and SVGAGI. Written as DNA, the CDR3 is TGTGCCAGCAGTTACCGGGTCCACGGGGAGACCCAGTACTTC. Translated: CASSYRVHGETQYF.

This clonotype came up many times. CDR3 DNA: TGTGCTAGTGGTCAAGGGACACTCTGGCCAGAGGCTGAAGCTTTCTTT. Amino acids: CASGQGTLWPEAEAFF. The chain links TRBV12-5 to TRBJ1-1; D may be TRBD1 (6 bases). This CDR3 comprises 16 residues. The germline V gene encodes CDR1 LGHNT and CDR2 FRNRAP. Trimming shortened V by 5 bases and J by 6 bases, and 22 bases separated the two germline ends.

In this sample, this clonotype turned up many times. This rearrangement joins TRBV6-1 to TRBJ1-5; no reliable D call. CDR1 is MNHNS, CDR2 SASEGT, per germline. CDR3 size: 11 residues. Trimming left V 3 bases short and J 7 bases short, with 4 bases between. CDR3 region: CASSDLQPQHF. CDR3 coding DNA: TGTGCCAGCAGTGATCTCCAGCCCCAGCATTTT.

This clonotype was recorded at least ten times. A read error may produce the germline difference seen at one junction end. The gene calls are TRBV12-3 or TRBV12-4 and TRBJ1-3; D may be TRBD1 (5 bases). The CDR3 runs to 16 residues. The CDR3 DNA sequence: TGTGCCAGCAGCTTAGCAGACAGATTTGTCGGAAACACCATATATTTT. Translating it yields CASSLADRFVGNTIYF.

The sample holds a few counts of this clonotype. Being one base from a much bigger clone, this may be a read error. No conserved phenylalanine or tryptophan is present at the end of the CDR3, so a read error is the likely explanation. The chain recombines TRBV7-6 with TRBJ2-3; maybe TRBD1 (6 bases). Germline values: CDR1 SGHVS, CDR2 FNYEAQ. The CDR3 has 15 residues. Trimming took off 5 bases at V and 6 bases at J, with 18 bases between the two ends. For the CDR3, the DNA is TGTGCCAGCAGCGAAGGGACACAACTCAGTGATACGCAGTATTCT. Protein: CASSEGTQLSDTQYS.